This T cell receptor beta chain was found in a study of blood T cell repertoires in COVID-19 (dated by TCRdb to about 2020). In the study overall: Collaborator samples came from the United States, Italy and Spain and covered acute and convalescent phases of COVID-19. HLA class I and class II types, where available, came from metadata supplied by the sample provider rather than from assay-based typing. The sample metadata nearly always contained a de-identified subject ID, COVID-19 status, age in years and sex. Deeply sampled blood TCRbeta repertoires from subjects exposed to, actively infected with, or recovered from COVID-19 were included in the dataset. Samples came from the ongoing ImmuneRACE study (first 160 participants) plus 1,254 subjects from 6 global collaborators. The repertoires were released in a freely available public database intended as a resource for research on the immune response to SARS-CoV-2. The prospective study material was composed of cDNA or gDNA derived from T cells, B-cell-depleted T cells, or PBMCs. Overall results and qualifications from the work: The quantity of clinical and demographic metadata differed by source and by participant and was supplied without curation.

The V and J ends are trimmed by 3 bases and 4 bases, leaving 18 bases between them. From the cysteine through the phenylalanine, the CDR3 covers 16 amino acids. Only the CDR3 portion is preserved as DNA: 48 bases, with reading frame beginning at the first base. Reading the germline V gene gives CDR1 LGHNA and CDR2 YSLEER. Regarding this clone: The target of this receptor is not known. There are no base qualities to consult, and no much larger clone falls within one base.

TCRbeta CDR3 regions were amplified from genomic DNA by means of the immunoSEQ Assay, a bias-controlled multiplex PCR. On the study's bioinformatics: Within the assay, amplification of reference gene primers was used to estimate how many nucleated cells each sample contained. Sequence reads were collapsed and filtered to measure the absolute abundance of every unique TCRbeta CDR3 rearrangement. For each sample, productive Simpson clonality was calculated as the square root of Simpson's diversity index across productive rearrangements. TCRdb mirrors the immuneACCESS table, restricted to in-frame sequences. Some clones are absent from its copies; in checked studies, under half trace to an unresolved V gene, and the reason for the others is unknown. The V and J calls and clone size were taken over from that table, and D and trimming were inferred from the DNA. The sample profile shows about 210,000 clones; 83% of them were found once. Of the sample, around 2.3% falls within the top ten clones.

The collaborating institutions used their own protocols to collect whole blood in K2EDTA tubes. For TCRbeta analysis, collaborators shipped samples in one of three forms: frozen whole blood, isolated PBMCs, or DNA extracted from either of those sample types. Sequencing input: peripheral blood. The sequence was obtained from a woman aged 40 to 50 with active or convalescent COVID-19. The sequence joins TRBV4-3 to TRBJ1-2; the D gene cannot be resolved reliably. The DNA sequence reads TGCGCCAGCAGCCACACGACACGAGGGAGGGTCTATGGCTACACCTTC. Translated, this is CASSHTTRGRVYGYTF.